The 24 T cell receptor beta chains given below trace back to one sample, sequenced in a study of blood T cell repertoires in COVID-19. This table comes from immunoSEQ multiplex PCR, and its TCRdb copy is limited to in-frame clones, with some not included. This sample carries 130,000 or so clones, approximately 85% of them seen once, and the ten largest clones take around 4.7%. The sample taken for sequencing was peripheral blood. The source is a human donor in a cohort sampled during active COVID-19.

This chain joins TRBV2 and TRBJ1-1; the match to TRBD1 covers 9 bases. In germline, CDR1 is SNHLY, CDR2 FYNNEI. J gave up 5 bases and V 6 bases, and 7 bases lay outside the gene matches. CDR3 length: 14 amino acids. The CDR3 spells CASRHDRGRTEAFF. CDR3 sequence (DNA): TGTGCCAGCAGACACGACAGGGGGAGGACTGAAGCTTTCTTT.

The rearrangement links TRBV11-2 to TRBJ2-4, with D perhaps matching TRBD1 (5 bases). CDR1 is SGHAT, CDR2 FQNNGV, per germline. This CDR3 spans 14 amino acids. V was pared by 3 bases and J by 2 bases, with 8 bases between. CDR3 sequence: CASSFQGSKNIQYF. The CDR3 region has the DNA TGTGCCAGCAGCTTCCAGGGATCCAAAAACATTCAGTACTTC.

This sequence joins TRBV19 and TRBJ2-2, with TRBD1 as a possible D gene (5 bases). V was clipped by 2 bases and J by 6 bases, with 10 bases between them. Germline V lookup: CDR1 LNHDA, CDR2 SQIVND (reference sequence). The CDR3 consists of 14 residues. CDR3 sequence reads: CASSISRDAGELFF. The CDR3 DNA reads TGTGCCAGTAGTATATCCAGGGATGCCGGGGAGCTGTTTTTT. The full variable domain, in which reference TRBV19 and TRBJ2-2 provide the parts outside the CDR3, is DGGITQSPKYLFRKEGQNVTLSCEQNLNHDAMYWYRQDPGQGLRLIYYSQIVNDFQKGDIAEGYSVSREKKESFPLTVTSAQKNPTAFYLCASSISRDAGELFFGEGSRLTVL.

This chain joins TRBV25-1 and TRBJ1-4; D might be TRBD1 (6 bases). Between the trimmed V and J ends, which lost 4 bases and 10 bases, there was a span of 7 bases. There are 11 residues in the CDR3. Germline values: CDR1 MGHDK, CDR2 SYGVNS. CDR3: CASSGGGKLFF. The CDR3 DNA is TGTGCCAGCAGTGGAGGGGGAAAACTGTTTTTT.

This clone was picked up a small number of times. This sequence joins TRBV11-3 and TRBJ1-1; unclear D gene. CDR3 length equals 16 residues. The ends were cut back, 1 base at V and 3 bases at J, with 15 bases in the middle. CDR1 is SGHNT, CDR2 YENEEA, per germline. The CDR3 DNA is TGTGCCAGCAGCTTAGCCCCCACGGGGTACTACACTGAAGCTTTCTTT. It encodes CASSLAPTGYYTEAFF.

The chain recombines TRBV30 with TRBJ1-3, with a tentative D call TRBD1 (5 bases). The V end lost 3 bases, the J end lost 5 bases, and 20 bases lay between the germline ends. The germline V gene has CDR1 GTSNPN and CDR2 SVGIG (reference sequence). This CDR3 has 16 amino acids. CDR3 bases: TGTGCCTGGAGCTCACCAGGGACTTCGGGACGAAACACCATATATTTT. Its protein product is CAWSSPGTSGRNTIYF.

The chain uses TRBV18 and TRBJ1-6; 8 bases are a match to TRBD1. With 6 bases clipped from V and 8 bases from J, the junction kept 12 bases outside the gene matches. This CDR3 comprises 16 residues. Germline CDR1 and CDR2: KGHSH and LQKENI. The CDR3 loop reads CASSLNRQGFDSPLHF. The DNA of the CDR3 is TGTGCCAGCTCCCTCAACCGACAGGGGTTTGATTCACCCCTCCACTTT. Combining the CDR3 with reference TRBV18 and TRBJ1-6 gives the whole variable domain NAGVMQNPRHLVRRRGQEARLRCSPMKGHSHVYWYRQLPEEGLKFMVYLQKENIIDESGMPKERFSAEFPKEGPSILRIQQVVRGDSAAYFCASSLNRQGFDSPLHFGNGTRLTVT.

This clone appeared a few times. The rearrangement joins TRBV5-1 to TRBJ1-2, with D possibly TRBD1 on 6 matching bases. Deletions cut 5 bases from V and 5 bases from J, with 13 bases between. CDR3 length equals 13 residues. In germline, CDR1 is SGHRS, CDR2 YFSETQ. Here the CDR3 DNA reads TGCGCCAGCAGGGCAAGGACAGCATATGGCTACACCTTC. Its translation: CASRARTAYGYTF.

The chain employs TRBV15 and TRBJ2-3; TRBD2 agrees at 7 bases. The trim removed 3 bases at V and 4 bases at J, leaving 13 bases unmatched. The CDR3 is made up of 17 amino acids. Germline V gene lookup returns CDR1 LNHNV and CDR2 YYDKDF (reference sequence). CDR3 sequence: CATSRTGPGLGADTQYF. The CDR3, as DNA: TGTGCCACCAGCAGGACGGGACCCGGACTAGGAGCAGATACGCAGTATTTT.

CDR3 amino acids: CASSLNTGSTQYF. The CDR3 bases are TGTGCCAGCAGCCTAAACACCGGGAGTACGCAGTATTTT. The chain employs TRBV5-4 and TRBJ2-3, with a tentative D call TRBD2 (6 bases). Looked up from germline, CDR1 is SGHNT and CDR2 is YYREEE (reference sequence). Trimming pared 4 bases from V and 8 bases from J, leaving 14 bases between. This CDR3 contains 13 residues.

The chain employs TRBV21-1 and TRBJ2-1; the table's D gene call, TRBD2, was not cross checked with the DNA. TRBV21-1 is a documented pseudogene. The CDR3 contains 12 residues. The CDR3 spells CASSSYGGEQFF. The CDR3 bases are TGTGCCAGCAGCAGCTACGGAGGTGAGCAGTTCTTC.

This chain joins TRBV20-1 and TRBJ1-1, with D uncertain. This CDR3 is built from 11 residues. The germline V and J ends were trimmed by 3 bases and 10 bases, with 12 bases remaining between them. Germline lookup yields CDR1 DFQATT and CDR2 SNEGSKA (reference sequence). CDR3 residues: CSARGADLAFF. CDR3 coding DNA: TGCAGTGCTAGGGGAGCGGACCTAGCTTTCTTT.

The chain links TRBV2 to TRBJ1-1; TRBD1 agrees at 7 bases. The CDR3 runs to 15 residues. Looked up from germline, CDR1 is SNHLY and CDR2 is FYNNEI. The V segment lost 5 bases and the J segment 0 bases; nucleotides outside the gene matches: 6. The CDR3: CASSQGQRLNTEAFF. CDR3 DNA sequence: TGTGCCAGCAGTCAGGGACAGCGGTTGAACACTGAAGCTTTCTTT.

In its sample, this clone was seen once. The chain carries TRBV24-1 and TRBJ2-2; 8 bases fit TRBD1. There are 16 residues in the CDR3. V lost 5 bases and J lost 4; bases outside the gene matches: 8. Germline values: CDR1 KGHDR, CDR2 SFDVKD. DNA for the CDR3: TGTGCCACCAGTGGACCCCCGGGACAGGCCACCGGGGAGCTGTTTTTT. Its translation: CATSGPPGQATGELFF.

The chain links TRBV9 to TRBJ2-1; a weak D match, TRBD2 (6 bases). The CDR3 consists of 15 residues. With 0 bases removed from V and 3 bases from J, the gap between germline ends came to 10 bases. Per germline, CDR1 SGDLS and CDR2 YYNGEE. The CDR3 bases are TGTGCCAGCAGCGTAGCGGGAGTTATCTACAATGAGCAGTTCTTC. Translated, it gives CASSVAGVIYNEQFF. The complete variable domain, with remaining parts taken from reference TRBV9 and TRBJ2-1, reads DSGVTQTPKHLITATGQRVTLRCSPRSGDLSVYWYQQSLDQGLQFLIQYYNGEERAKGNILERFSAQQFPDLHSELNLSSLELGDSALYFCASSVAGVIYNEQFFGPGTRLTVL.

The CDR3 spells CASSPGTDTQYF. DNA of the CDR3: TGTGCCAGCAGCCCAGGCACAGATACGCAGTATTTT. The chain is built from TRBV5-6 and TRBJ2-3; D unclear. Germline V gives CDR1 SGHDT, CDR2 YYEEEE. Trimming left V 4 bases short and J 1 base short, with 4 bases between. This CDR3 has 12 amino acids.

This clone appeared a few times. V usage is TRBV6-5 and J usage is TRBJ1-5; D remains ambiguous. Germline lookup yields CDR1 MNHEY and CDR2 SVGAGI. CDR3 length equals 15 residues. V gave up 7 bases and J gave up 5 bases, with 18 bases separating them. CDR3 nucleotides: TGTGCCAGCAATTTCGCGGGCGGAGTAGATCAGCCCCAGCATTTT. It codes for CASNFAGGVDQPQHF.

This chain links TRBV6-2 or TRBV6-3 with TRBJ2-3; D unclear. The CDR3 extends over 12 amino acids. V was pared by 4 bases and J by 6 bases, with 8 bases between. Germline values: CDR1 MNHEY, CDR2 SVGEGT. DNA of the CDR3: TGTGCCAGCAGTTTTGGCGGCGATACGCAGTATTTT. Translated: CASSFGGDTQYF.

The chain recombines TRBV7-2 with TRBJ2-1; 7 nucleotides align to TRBD1. Germline-derived CDR1 and CDR2 are SGHTA and FQGNSA. Losses at the gene ends were 5 bases for V and 9 bases for J; bases not matched to a gene: 10. CDR3 size: 14 residues. In DNA form, the CDR3 reads TGTGCCAGCAGCCCCCTGACAGGGCTCGGTGAGCAGTTCTTC. Translated, it gives CASSPLTGLGEQFF.

The gene calls are TRBV4-3 and TRBJ2-3; 10 bases are a match to TRBD2. CDR3 length equals 18 residues. The germline V gene has CDR1 LGHNA and CDR2 YSLEER. J lost 6 bases, V lost 1 base, and 13 bases had no gene match. CDR3 sequence (DNA): TGCGCCAGCAGCCAAGTAGCGCTTAGCGGGGGGCCCCCCGATACGCAGTATTTT. Translation gives CASSQVALSGGPPDTQYF.

This clone was observed once. The chain joins TRBV14 to TRBJ1-6; D remains ambiguous. V was trimmed by 2 bases and J by 6 bases, leaving 8 bases between them. CDR3 length: 14 amino acids. Germline CDR1 and CDR2: SGHDN and FVKESK. The CDR3 loop reads CASSQNQVNSPLHF. DNA of the CDR3: TGTGCCAGCAGCCAAAATCAGGTTAATTCACCCCTCCACTTT.

The chain recombines TRBV3-1 (or the pseudogene TRBV3-2) with TRBJ2-5; a possible D gene is TRBD2 (7 bases). The CDR3 sequence is 15 residues long. CDR1 and CDR2 from the germline V gene are LGHDT and YNNKEL (reference sequence). Trimming left V 1 base short and J 4 bases short, with 13 bases between. CDR3 bases: TGTGCCAGCAGCCAAGCGGACGGGGGGCGAGAGACCCAGTACTTC. Translation gives CASSQADGGRETQYF.

The chain couples TRBV4-3 to TRBJ1-2, with TRBD1 identical over 10 bases. J gave up 8 bases and V 0 bases, and 3 bases lay outside the gene matches. The CDR3 consists of 14 residues. Germline-derived CDR1 and CDR2 are LGHNA and YSLEER. This CDR3 is CASSQDGTGVGYTF. CDR3 DNA sequence: TGCGCCAGCAGCCAAGATGGGACAGGGGTCGGCTACACCTTC.

This chain uses TRBV11-2 with TRBJ2-1; 9 positions agree with TRBD2. Germline V gene lookup returns CDR1 SGHAT and CDR2 FQNNGV. J lost 7 bases, V lost 1 base, and 5 bases had no gene match. This CDR3 contains 15 residues. The CDR3 is CASSLVSGSGNEQFF. The CDR3, as DNA: TGTGCCAGCAGCTTAGTTAGCGGGAGTGGGAATGAGCAGTTCTTC.